Shown below are 25 T cell receptor beta chains from a single sample sequenced in a study of a mutant IDH1 vaccine in newly diagnosed glioma. Time point specified: baseline, week 1 (first vaccination visit). Stated treatment: pre-vaccination baseline after standard-of-care therapy. Profiled with immunoSEQ multiplex PCR; TCRdb holds only in-frame clones, not every one. This sample has about 50,000 clones, with about nine tenths found just once. The source was PBMCs, collected from a glioma patient treated with radiotherapy, temozolomide or both. The receptors come from a man between 35 and 55 years old with glioma.

The rearrangement joins TRBV2 to TRBJ1-6, with D tentatively TRBD1 (5 bases). Trimming stripped 8 bases from V and 6 bases from J, with 17 bases between. Looked up from germline, CDR1 is SNHLY and CDR2 is FYNNEI. This CDR3 has 15 amino acids. The CDR3 here is CASVGEGTVNSPLHF. CDR3 DNA sequence: TGTGCCAGCGTCGGGGAGGGGACGGTTAATTCACCCCTCCACTTT.

The chain combines TRBV19 with TRBJ2-7; 9 bases are shared with TRBD1. J gave up 7 bases and V 5 bases, and 6 bases lay outside the gene matches. The germline gives CDR1 LNHDA, CDR2 SQIVND (reference sequence). The CDR3 extends over 13 amino acids. The DNA of the CDR3 is TGTGCCAGTAGTTTGGGGACAGGGACAGAGCAGTACTTC. Amino acids: CASSLGTGTEQYF.

This clone has just a few counts. The chain carries TRBV19 and TRBJ2-7; 9 bases agree with TRBD1. Looked up from germline, CDR1 is LNHDA and CDR2 is SQIVND (reference sequence). This CDR3 comprises 16 residues. J was trimmed by 3 bases and V by 0 bases; bases with no gene match: 6. CDR3 DNA: TGTGCCAGTAGTATAGATCCGGGACAGGGATTCTACGAGCAGTACTTC. As protein: CASSIDPGQGFYEQYF.

V usage is TRBV14 and J usage is TRBJ2-7; D possibly corresponds to TRBD1 (8 bases). V was shortened by 4 bases and J by 12 bases, with 28 bases between the two germline ends. CDR1 is SGHDN, CDR2 FVKESK, per germline. CDR3 length equals 16 residues. The CDR3 bases are TGTGCCAGCAGCCCGGGGCGGGGGACAGGACTTTCCCTGTGGTACTTC. Protein sequence: CASSPGRGTGLSLWYF.

This CDR3 is CASSLESYSTDTQYF. CDR3 DNA: TGCGCCAGCAGCTTGGAGTCGTATAGCACAGATACGCAGTATTTT. This chain connects TRBV5-1 to TRBJ2-3; D call uncertain. The CDR3 loop spans 15 amino acids. V was cut by 0 bases and J by 0 bases, with 8 bases left in between. Germline V CDR1 and CDR2: SGHRS, YFSETQ.

This clone was counted between two and nine times. The J gene is TRBJ2-2, the V gene TRBV6-4; 10 nucleotides line up with TRBD2. Germline lookup yields CDR1 MRHNA and CDR2 SNTAGT. The CDR3 totals 16 residues. Trimming removed 4 bases from V and 6 bases from J; junction bases left unmatched: 8. The CDR3 is CASSGGLAGDPGELFF. The CDR3 DNA sequence: TGTGCCAGCAGTGGGGGCCTAGCGGGAGACCCCGGGGAGCTGTTTTTT.

The V call is TRBV10-3, the J call TRBJ2-7, with D possibly being TRBD2 (5 bases). The CDR3 length is 15 residues. CDR1 and CDR2 (germline): ENHRY, SYGVKD. V lost 0 bases to trimming and J lost 2 bases, with 11 bases between them. This CDR3 reads CAISESEAGTYEQYF. CDR3 bases: TGTGCCATCAGTGAGTCTGAGGCGGGCACCTACGAGCAGTACTTC.

The chain combines TRBV4-2 with TRBJ1-6; weak D call: TRBD1 (5 bases). Germline CDR1 and CDR2: LGHNA and YNFKEQ. V was cut by 8 bases and J by 7 bases, with 12 bases left in between. The length of the CDR3 is 13 residues. This CDR3 is CASGGDGNSPLHF. The CDR3 nucleotides are TGTGCCAGCGGGGGGGATGGCAATTCACCCCTCCACTTT.

The chain uses TRBV19 and TRBJ1-2, with D hard to call. Germline lookup yields CDR1 LNHDA and CDR2 SQIVND (reference sequence). V was shortened by 7 bases and J by 0 bases, with 21 bases between the two germline ends. The CDR3 extends over 17 amino acids. The CDR3, as DNA: TGTGCCAGTACCGTTGCGGGTTTGGCCCCATCTAACTATGGCTACACCTTC. It is translated as CASTVAGLAPSNYGYTF.

The sample holds one count of this clone. The CDR3, as DNA: TGTGCCAGCTCACCATTGGGAGCAGCGACTTATGGCTACACCTTC. Translating gives CASSPLGAATYGYTF. The chain carries TRBV18 and TRBJ1-2; D not resolved. Germline assignment: CDR1 KGHSH and CDR2 LQKENI. The CDR3 runs 15 residues. With 2 bases removed from V and 5 bases from J, the gap between germline ends came to 15 bases.

This chain links TRBV10-3 with TRBJ2-6; either TRBD1 or TRBD2 may supply D (6 bases each). Germline V gene data show CDR1 as ENHRY and CDR2 as SYGVKD. V was shortened by 6 bases and J by 0 bases, with 15 bases between the two germline ends. The CDR3 runs 17 residues. The CDR3 DNA follows: TGTGCCATCAGAGGGGGGACACGAGGCTCTGGGGCCAACGTCCTGACTTTC. As protein: CAIRGGTRGSGANVLTF.

This chain joins TRBV6-6 and TRBJ2-4; D possibly corresponds to TRBD1 (6 bases). CDR3 length: 15 amino acids. The V end was cut by 2 bases, the J end by 0 bases, with 8 bases between. CDR1 MNHNY and CDR2 SVGAGI come from the germline V gene (reference sequence). For the CDR3, the DNA is TGTGCCAGCAGTTACCCAGGGGAAGCCAAAAACATTCAGTACTTC. Translated: CASSYPGEAKNIQYF.

V is TRBV10-3 and J is TRBJ1-2; unclear D gene. The germline V gene encodes CDR1 ENHRY and CDR2 SYGVKD. Trimming took off 7 bases at V and 6 bases at J, with 21 bases between the two ends. This CDR3 contains 15 residues. As DNA, the CDR3 is TGTGCCATCATGGACCGCGACAAGGGATCGAATGGCTACACCTTC. Translating gives CAIMDRDKGSNGYTF.

The chain employs TRBV19 and TRBJ2-4; 7 bases match TRBD2. The CDR3 totals 16 residues. The germline V gene has CDR1 LNHDA and CDR2 SQIVND (reference sequence). The ends lost 3 bases at V and 3 bases at J; junction bases unmatched: 8. The CDR3, as DNA: TGTGCCAGTAGTATGAGGGGAGGGGTGGGCAAAAACATTCAGTACTTC. Translation gives CASSMRGGVGKNIQYF.

The rearrangement uses TRBV2 and TRBJ2-1, with 13 bases fitting TRBD2. V lost 10 bases to trimming and J lost 9 bases; unmatched junction nucleotides: 12. The CDR3 is made up of 15 amino acids. Germline CDR1 and CDR2: SNHLY and FYNNEI. CDR3 loop: CATTPGLAGKGEQFF. CDR3 DNA sequence: TGTGCCACTACACCGGGACTAGCGGGAAAAGGTGAGCAGTTCTTC.

This clone was found once. V is TRBV18 and J is TRBJ2-7; a weak D match, TRBD2 (6 bases). V was trimmed by 4 bases and J by 2 bases, leaving 9 bases between them. The CDR3 spans 13 residues. Germline CDR1 reads KGHSH; CDR2 reads LQKENI. DNA for the CDR3: TGTGCCAGCTCACGGGACTTAGCCTACGAGCAGTACTTC. Protein: CASSRDLAYEQYF.

The chain combines TRBV19 with TRBJ2-7, with TRBD2 matching 7 bases. The germline V gene has CDR1 LNHDA and CDR2 SQIVND (reference sequence). Unmatched junction bases numbered 3, after V lost 5 bases and J lost 2 bases. The CDR3 contains 13 residues. The CDR3 DNA reads as TGTGCCAGTAGTCCCGGGGGGACCTACGAGCAGTACTTC. Residues: CASSPGGTYEQYF.

The chain employs TRBV7-2 and TRBJ2-2; 7 nucleotides match TRBD2. V was pared by 3 bases and J by 5 bases, with 3 bases of the junction left unmatched. This CDR3 region has 14 residues. Germline assignment: CDR1 SGHTA and CDR2 FQGNSA. The CDR3 DNA is TGTGCCAGCAGCTTTGGGGGGGTTACCGGGGAGCTGTTTTTT. Translating it yields CASSFGGVTGELFF.

The chain has TRBV5-1 and TRBJ2-7; 9 bases fit TRBD1. V was clipped by 0 bases and J by 3 bases; unmatched bases: 1. The CDR3 runs 14 residues. Per germline, CDR1 SGHRS and CDR2 YFSETQ. CDR3 bases: TGCGCCAGCAGCTTGGGGGACAGGGACTACGAGCAGTACTTC. This translates into CASSLGDRDYEQYF.

The V call is TRBV7-2, the J call TRBJ2-3; no reliable D call. Per germline, CDR1 SGHTA and CDR2 FQGNSA. Trimming stripped 4 bases from V and 3 bases from J, with 2 bases between. This CDR3 region has 11 residues. The CDR3: CASSWTDTQYF. As DNA, the CDR3 is TGTGCCAGCAGCTGGACAGATACGCAGTATTTT.

The chain employs TRBV5-1 and TRBJ2-5; no definite D call. The CDR3 is made up of 13 amino acids. V shed 4 bases and J shed 4 bases, with 11 bases lying between them. In germline, CDR1 is SGHRS, CDR2 YFSETQ. The CDR3 coding sequence is TGCGCCAGCAGCCGTGGGGTGGGAGAGACCCAGTACTTC. It is translated as CASSRGVGETQYF. The entire variable domain, with the rest obtained from reference TRBV5-1 and TRBJ2-5, is as follows: KAGVTQTPRYLIKTRGQQVTLSCSPISGHRSVSWYQQTPGQGLQFLFEYFSETQRNKGNFPGRFSGRQFSNSRSEMNVSTLELGDSALYLCASSRGVGETQYFGPGTRLLVL.

This clone was recorded only once. This rearrangement joins TRBV7-9 to TRBJ2-3; 7 nucleotides match TRBD2. The germline V gene has CDR1 SEHNR and CDR2 FQNEAQ (reference sequence). CDR3 length equals 15 residues. The trim removed 5 bases at V and 5 bases at J, leaving 10 bases unmatched. CDR3 coding DNA: TGTGCCAGCAGCACAAGAGGACTAGTTCGAGATACGCAGTATTTT. The encoded protein is CASSTRGLVRDTQYF.

This chain links TRBV9 with TRBJ2-3, with D tentatively TRBD1 (6 bases). The V end was cut by 7 bases, the J end by 5 bases, with 14 bases between. The CDR3 contains 13 residues. Germline V lookup: CDR1 SGDLS, CDR2 YYNGEE. In DNA, the CDR3 is TGTGCCAGCTGTCAGGGGCCGGGAGATACGCAGTATTTT. This gives the protein CASCQGPGDTQYF.

The gene calls are TRBV7-2 and TRBJ1-1, with D maybe TRBD1 (6 bases). CDR3 size: 16 residues. V was shortened by 5 bases and J by 4 bases, with 20 bases between the two germline ends. The germline CDR1 and CDR2 sequences are SGHTA and FQGNSA. CDR3 sequence: CASSPPGAGVGTEAFF. The CDR3 DNA reads as TGTGCCAGCAGCCCCCCAGGGGCGGGGGTTGGCACTGAAGCTTTCTTT.

The rearrangement links TRBV19 to TRBJ1-1; a possible D gene is TRBD1 (5 bases). V lost 8 bases and J 0 bases, leaving 10 bases between the germline ends. In germline, CDR1 is LNHDA, CDR2 SQIVND (reference sequence). The CDR3 loop spans 13 amino acids. CDR3 region: CASGKGMNTEAFF. The CDR3, as DNA: TGTGCCAGTGGGAAGGGGATGAACACTGAAGCTTTCTTT.